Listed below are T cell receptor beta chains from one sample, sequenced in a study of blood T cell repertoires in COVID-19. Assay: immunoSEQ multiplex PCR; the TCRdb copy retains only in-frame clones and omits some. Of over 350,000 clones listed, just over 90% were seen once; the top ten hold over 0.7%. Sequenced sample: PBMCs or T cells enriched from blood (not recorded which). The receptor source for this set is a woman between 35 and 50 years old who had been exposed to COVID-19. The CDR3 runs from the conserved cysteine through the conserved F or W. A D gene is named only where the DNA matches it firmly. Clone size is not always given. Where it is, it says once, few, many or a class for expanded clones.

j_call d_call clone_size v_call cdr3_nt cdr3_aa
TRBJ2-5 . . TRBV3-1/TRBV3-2 TGTGCCAGCAGCCTAAACCAAGAGACCCAGTACTTC CASSLNQETQYF
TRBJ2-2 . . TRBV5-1 TGCGCCAGCAGTGGACAGACAAACACCGGGGAGCTGTTTTTT CASSGQTNTGELFF
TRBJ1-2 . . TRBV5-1 TGCGCCAGCAGCTTGGAGCTTCTCCAGGGCTATGGCTACACCTTC CASSLELLQGYGYTF
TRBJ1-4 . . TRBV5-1 TGCGCCAGCAGCCCGATAACAGCTGAAAAACTGTTTTTT CASSPITAEKLFF
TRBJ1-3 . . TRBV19 TGTGCCAGTAGTATTGGGGGCGCGGACACCATATATTTT CASSIGGADTIYF
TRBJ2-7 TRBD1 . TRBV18 TGTGCCAGCTCACGGACAGGGGGCTACGAGCAGTACTTC CASSRTGGYEQYF
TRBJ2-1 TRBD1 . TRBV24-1 TGTGCCACCAGTGACCTCCAGGGGGCGAGCTCCTACAATGAGCAGTTCTTC CATSDLQGASSYNEQFF
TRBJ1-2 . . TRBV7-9 TGTGCCAGCAGCTTAGTTCTCGGCAGGGAAGGCTATGGCTACACCTTC CASSLVLGREGYGYTF
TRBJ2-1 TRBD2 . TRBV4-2 TGTGCCAGCAGCCAAGTAACTAGCGGGGGGAAATACAATGAGCAGTTCTTC CASSQVTSGGKYNEQFF
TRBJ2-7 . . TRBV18 TGTGCCAGCTCACCCTCTACGCACTACGAGCAGTACTTC CASSPSTHYEQYF
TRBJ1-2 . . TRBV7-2 TGTGCCAGCAGCTTTCCCCCAGGCGCCAGGGCTAACTATGGCTACACCTTC CASSFPPGARANYGYTF
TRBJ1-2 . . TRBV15 TGTGCCACCAGCAGAGACTTTGCAGGGCAAGGCTACACCTTC CATSRDFAGQGYTF
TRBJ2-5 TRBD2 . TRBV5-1 TGCGCCAGCAGCCCGGGGGGGGAGACCCAGTACTTC CASSPGGETQYF
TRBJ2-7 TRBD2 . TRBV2 TGTGCCAGCAGTGATCCGGTGGGACTAGTGGGCGAGCAGTACTTC CASSDPVGLVGEQYF
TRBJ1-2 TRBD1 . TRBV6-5 TGTGCCAGCAGTTACAAAAGGGGGCCGAACTATGGCTACACCTTC CASSYKRGPNYGYTF
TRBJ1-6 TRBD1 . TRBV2 TGTGCCAGCAGTGTGCGGACAGGGAATTCACCCCTCCACTTT CASSVRTGNSPLHF
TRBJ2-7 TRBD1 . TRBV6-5 TGTGCCAGCAGCCCCAGGGGGCTTGGTCTCTACGAGCAGTACTTC CASSPRGLGLYEQYF
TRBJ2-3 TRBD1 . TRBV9 TGTGCCAGCAGCGTACGACAGGGACCCACAGATACGCAGTATTTT CASSVRQGPTDTQYF
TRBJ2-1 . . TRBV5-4 TGTGCCAGCAGCTTGGCCGGGAGTCACAATGAGCAGTTCTTC CASSLAGSHNEQFF
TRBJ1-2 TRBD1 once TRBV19 TGTGCCAGTAGTGGCCGGCCGGGACAGGACGGTCACTATGGCTACACCTTC CASSGRPGQDGHYGYTF
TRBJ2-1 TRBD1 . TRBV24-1 TGTGCCACCAGTGCCCCGGACAGGGGGCGGAATGAGCAGTTCTTC CATSAPDRGRNEQFF
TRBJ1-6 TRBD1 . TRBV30 TGTGCCTGGAGCGCACAGGGGAACTCACCCCTCCACTTT CAWSAQGNSPLHF
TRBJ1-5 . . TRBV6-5 TGTGCCAGCAGTTACCGGACTGGCAATCAGCCCCAGCATTTT CASSYRTGNQPQHF
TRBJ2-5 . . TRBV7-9 TGTGCCAGCAGCTTAGACCTAGCTTGGGAGACCCAGTACTTC CASSLDLAWETQYF
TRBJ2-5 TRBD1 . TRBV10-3 TGTGCCATCAGGGGGACAGATCACCAAGAGACCCAGTACTTC CAIRGTDHQETQYF
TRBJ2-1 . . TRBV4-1 TGCGCCAGCAGCCAAGCGGGAAGCTCCTACAATGAGCAGTTCTTC CASSQAGSSYNEQFF
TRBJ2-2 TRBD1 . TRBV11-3 TGTGCCAGCAGCGGCCGGGACAGGGATGGCGGGCTGTTTTTT CASSGRDRDGGLFF
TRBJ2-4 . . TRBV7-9 TGTGCCAGCAGCTACGAGGGAAACCTAGCCAAAAACATTCAGTACTTC CASSYEGNLAKNIQYF
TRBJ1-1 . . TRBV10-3 TGTGCCATCAGTGGTAAGCAGGCAATCAGGAACCCTGAAGCTTTCTTT CAISGKQAIRNPEAFF
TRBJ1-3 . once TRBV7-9 TGTGCCAGCAGATCCCCTCGGGACACCTCTGGAAACACCATATATTTT CASRSPRDTSGNTIYF
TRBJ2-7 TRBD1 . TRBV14 TGTGCCAGCAGCCGGACAGGGGGCTCCTACGAGCAGTACTTC CASSRTGGSYEQYF
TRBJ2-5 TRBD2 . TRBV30 TGTGCCTGGTCCCGTAGCGGGGGGGCCATGGAGACCCAGTACTTC CAWSRSGGAMETQYF
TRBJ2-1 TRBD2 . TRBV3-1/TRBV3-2 TGTGCCAGCAGCCAAGTAGGAGCGGGAGGGTACAATGAGCAGTTCTTC CASSQVGAGGYNEQFF
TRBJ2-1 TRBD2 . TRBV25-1 TGTGCCAGCAGTCCACAGGGACTAGCGGGGGGCAATGAGCAGTTCTTC CASSPQGLAGGNEQFF
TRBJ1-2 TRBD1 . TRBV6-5 TGTGCCAGCAGCGGGACAGTCTATGGCTACACCTTC CASSGTVYGYTF
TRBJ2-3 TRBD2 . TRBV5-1 TGCGCCAGCAGCTTATCCGGGACTAGCGGGGGGATACGGGATACGCAGTATTTT CASSLSGTSGGIRDTQYF
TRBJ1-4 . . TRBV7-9 TGTGCCAGCAGCCGACCACTAAATGAAAAACTGTTTTTT CASSRPLNEKLFF
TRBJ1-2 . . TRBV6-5 TGTGCCAGCAGTCCTACAACCTGGGCCTATGGCTACACCTTC CASSPTTWAYGYTF
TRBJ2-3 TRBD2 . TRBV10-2 TGCGCCAGCAGTGAGTCGGGGGGGAACACTGATACGCAGTATTTT CASSESGGNTDTQYF
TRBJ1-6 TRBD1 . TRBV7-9 TGTGCCAGCAGTCCCGGGACAGGAGATAATTCACCCCTCCACTTT CASSPGTGDNSPLHF
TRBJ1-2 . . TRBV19 TGTGCCAGTAGTATAGGTTCCAGGGACTATGGCTACACCTTC CASSIGSRDYGYTF
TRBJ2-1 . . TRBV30 TGTGCCTGGAGTCGAGGGTCCTACAATGAGCAGTTCTTC CAWSRGSYNEQFF
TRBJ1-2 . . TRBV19 TGTGCCAGTAGTATAGCACCAGGACTTTTGGATGGCTACACCTTC CASSIAPGLLDGYTF